Sequencing of this T cell receptor beta chain was carried out in a study of T cells after yellow fever vaccination. Study-level findings and limits: Weaker, the secondary response had a peak occurring faster, on day 5 versus 15. Primary-vaccination clones mostly resurfaced post-booster (more than 95% CD4, 85% to 90% CD8).

Production of TCR cDNA was by 5'RACE template switching, which also added a universal primer site and UMIs. TCRdb processed the 5' RACE reads anew with MiXCR; each CDR3 protein has one entry. Among more than 55,000 distinct CDR3 sequences listed, approximately 8% were seen once. This clonotype was seen many times. Its antigen is currently unknown. The receptor was derived from a man under 40 who received the YFV17D yellow fever vaccine. Here the sequenced sample was CD8+ T cells sorted from PBMCs, taken 15 days after the yellow fever booster vaccination.

The CDR3 DNA reads TGTGCCAGTAGCCTGGCATGGACGGACTATGGCTACACCTTC. It yields the protein CASSLAWTDYGYTF. This chain connects TRBV19 to TRBJ1-2; the D is unclear. The CDR3 has 14 amino acids. V lost 6 bases to trimming and J lost 3 bases, with 14 bases between them. From germline, CDR1 is LNHDA and CDR2 SQIVND (reference sequence).